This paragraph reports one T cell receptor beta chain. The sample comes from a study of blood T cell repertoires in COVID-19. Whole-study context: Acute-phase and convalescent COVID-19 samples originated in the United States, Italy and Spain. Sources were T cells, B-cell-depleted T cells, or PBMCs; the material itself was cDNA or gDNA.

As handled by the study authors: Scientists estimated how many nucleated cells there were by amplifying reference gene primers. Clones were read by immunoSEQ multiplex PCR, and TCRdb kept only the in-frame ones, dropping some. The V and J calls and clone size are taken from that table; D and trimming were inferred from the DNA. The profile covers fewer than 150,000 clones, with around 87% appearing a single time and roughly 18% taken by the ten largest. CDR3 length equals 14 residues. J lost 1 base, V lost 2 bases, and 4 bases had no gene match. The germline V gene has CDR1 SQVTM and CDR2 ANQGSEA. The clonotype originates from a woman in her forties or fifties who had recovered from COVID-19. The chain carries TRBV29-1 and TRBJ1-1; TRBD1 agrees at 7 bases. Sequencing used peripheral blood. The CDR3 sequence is CSVEPGTANTEAFF. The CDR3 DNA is TGCAGCGTTGAACCCGGGACAGCGAACACTGAAGCTTTCTTT.